A selection of T cell receptor beta chains follows, all from one sample in a study of CD8 T cell repertoires and HIV-1 epitope variants. Libraries were prepared by immunoSEQ multiplex PCR; TCRdb keeps only in-frame clonotypes and omits some of them. Counted here are about 2,000 clones, under 75% occurring once; the ten biggest clones make up approximately 39%. These TCRs' antigens remain unknown. Sequencing input: cultured CD8+ T cells derived from PBMCs. Receptors were obtained from a male donor with HIV. Each CDR3 is given with its conserved first and last residue. A D gene is named only where the DNA matches it firmly. Some rows have no size entry. The others give once, few or many, or a class for an expanded clone.

TRBJ2-7 TRBV5-1 TRBD1 - CASSSPETGSHEQYF TGCGCCAGCAGCTCCCCCGAGACAGGGAGCCACGAGCAGTACTTC
TRBJ1-3 TRBV9 TRBD1 - CASSVGQGISGNTIYF TGTGCCAGCAGCGTAGGACAGGGAATCTCTGGAAACACCATATATTTT
TRBJ1-4 TRBV30 - - CAWSLDLNEKLFF TGTGCCTGGAGCCTCGATCTTAATGAAAAACTGTTTTTT
TRBJ1-1 TRBV6-1 - - CASSWEMNTEAFF TGTGCCAGCAGTTGGGAGATGAACACTGAAGCTTTCTTT
TRBJ2-4 TRBV6-5 TRBD1 - CASSAGTGKNIQYF TGTGCCAGCAGTGCCGGGACAGGGAAAAACATTCAGTACTTC
TRBJ2-1 TRBV28 TRBD2 - CASSLTGTSGEQFF TGTGCCAGCAGTTTAACCGGGACTAGCGGTGAGCAGTTCTTC
TRBJ2-2 TRBV7-6 TRBD2 - CASSLRAGTRVFDGELFF TGTGCCAGCAGCTTAAGGGCAGGGACTAGGGTGTTTGACGGGGAGCTGTTTTTT
TRBJ2-1 TRBV6-5 TRBD2 - CASSYSPSGSHNEQFF TGTGCCAGCAGTTACTCTCCTAGCGGGAGCCACAATGAGCAGTTCTTC
TRBJ2-7 TRBV10-2 TRBD1 - CASSEGQGAYEQYF TGCGCCAGCAGTGAGGGACAGGGGGCTTACGAGCAGTACTTC
TRBJ2-1 TRBV29-1 TRBD1 - CSVIGQGLWEKFF TGCAGCGTGATAGGACAGGGGCTTTGGGAAAAGTTCTTC
TRBJ2-5 TRBV21-1 - - CASSKPALLKRGGTQYF TGTGCCAGCAGCAAACCTGCTCTGCTAAAGCGAGGTGGGACCCAGTACTTC
TRBJ1-5 TRBV7-9 - few CASSPSYSNQPQHF TGTGCCAGCAGCCCGAGCTATAGCAATCAGCCCCAGCATTTT
TRBJ2-7 TRBV5-1 - - CASSLAGVNEQYF TGCGCCAGCAGCTTGGCCGGGGTCAACGAGCAGTACTTC
TRBJ2-3 TRBV5-4 - - CASSLSAGAPDTQYF TGTGCCAGCAGCTTGTCGGCGGGGGCACCAGATACGCAGTATTTT
TRBJ2-2 TRBV4-3 - - CASSQVPFRGGAGELFF TGCGCCAGCAGCCAAGTCCCCTTCCGAGGGGGAGCCGGGGAGCTGTTTTTT
TRBJ1-1 TRBV5-1 - - CASSLAIVNTEAFF TGCGCCAGCAGCTTGGCCATTGTGAACACTGAAGCTTTCTTT
TRBJ1-4 TRBV6-6 TRBD1 - CASSSGQGSLVKLFF TGTGCCAGCAGTTCGGGACAGGGGAGTCTCGTAAAACTGTTTTTT
TRBJ1-5 TRBV5-6 - few CASSLAAGHIQPQHF TGTGCCAGCAGCTTGGCTGCGGGGCATATCCAGCCCCAGCATTTT
TRBJ2-7 TRBV19 - - CASSGAGAYEQYF TGTGCCAGTAGTGGGGCAGGGGCCTACGAGCAGTACTTC
TRBJ2-2 TRBV28 - - CASKTAAAGDTGELFF TGTGCCAGCAAAACCGCCGCGGCGGGCGACACCGGGGAGCTGTTTTTT
TRBJ2-1 TRBV4-3 TRBD2 - CASSQAQPGGATYNEQFF TGCGCCAGCAGCCAAGCCCAGCCCGGGGGGGCTACCTACAATGAGCAGTTCTTC
TRBJ2-3 TRBV5-1 TRBD2 - CASSAGTTGADTQYF TGCGCCAGCAGCGCCGGGACTACCGGTGCAGATACGCAGTATTTT